The present T cell receptor beta chain was sequenced within a study of blood T cell repertoires in COVID-19 (dated by TCRdb to about 2020). Regarding the complete study: The collaborator samples originated in the United States, Italy and Spain and spanned the acute and convalescent phases of COVID-19. The material from the prospective study consisted of cDNA or gDNA derived from T cells, B-cell-depleted T cells, or PBMCs. The dataset comprised deeply sampled blood TCRbeta repertoires from subjects exposed to, actively infected with, or recovered from COVID-19. A freely available public database, intended as a resource for researchers studying the immune response to SARS-CoV-2, is where the repertoires were released. The samples were drawn from the first 160 participants of the ongoing ImmuneRACE study and from 1,254 subjects provided by 6 global collaborators. The sample metadata nearly always contained a de-identified subject ID, COVID-19 status, age in years and sex. HLA class I and class II types, where available, came from metadata supplied by the sample provider rather than from assay-based typing. Study-level results and caveats: The quantity of clinical and demographic metadata differed by source and by participant and was supplied without curation.

A note on this clone: Its antigen remains undetermined. It has no much larger one-base neighbor in the sample; base qualities were not kept.

The immunoSEQ Assay, a bias-controlled multiplex PCR, was used to amplify TCRbeta CDR3 regions from genomic DNA. The study's processing was this. The number of nucleated cells in each sample was estimated by amplification of reference gene primers within the assay. Sequence reads were collapsed and filtered to measure the absolute abundance of every unique TCRbeta CDR3 rearrangement. Productive Simpson clonality was computed per sample as the square root of Simpson's diversity index over productive rearrangements. TCRdb stores this immuneACCESS table with in-frame sequences only. Part of the clones is absent; in the studies checked, under half of the shortfall reflects unresolved V genes, and no reason is known for the rest. The V and J calls and clone size were taken over from that table, and D and trimming were inferred from the DNA. The sample table contains about 80,000 clones; only one count was recorded for roughly four fifths of them. The top ten constitute approximately 15% of the sample.

Trimming at the junction amounts to 6 bases on V and 6 bases on J, and the germline ends lie 15 bases apart. From a lookup of the germline V gene (reference sequence), CDR1 and CDR2 are LNHDA and SQIVND. The CDR3 numbers 14 residues from cysteine through phenylalanine. The CDR3 DNA has 42 bases and is translated from base 1. The collaborating institutions used their own protocols to collect whole blood in K2EDTA tubes. For TCRbeta analysis, collaborators shipped samples as frozen whole blood, isolated PBMCs, or DNA extracted from either of those sample types. Recombination joined TRBV19 with TRBJ2-1; the D gene is possibly TRBD1, with 6 bases matching. This TCR was recovered from a man in his 70s with active or convalescent COVID-19. Sequenced material: peripheral blood. The CDR3 is CASRTSGAGNEQFF. The DNA sequence reads TGTGCCAGTAGGACCTCAGGGGCCGGCAATGAGCAGTTCTTC.